The 19 T cell receptor beta chains listed next were all sequenced from one sample in a study of T cells after yellow fever vaccination. TCRdb re-called the 5' RACE reads with MiXCR, one entry per CDR3 protein. The sample records nearly 550,000 distinct CDR3 sequences, over 15% being singletons. Here the sequenced sample was PBMCs, taken 15 days after the yellow fever booster vaccination. These receptors were taken from a man aged 30 to 39 who received the YFV17D yellow fever vaccine.

A few counts support this clonotype. This rearrangement joins TRBV7-2 to TRBJ2-4; no clear D. V was pared by 5 bases and J by 1 base, with 15 bases between. CDR1 is SGHTA and CDR2 is FQGNSA in the germline V gene. The CDR3 covers 16 residues. CDR3 residues: CASSPRQRTAKNIQYF. For the CDR3, the DNA is TGTGCCAGCAGCCCGCGACAACGGACGGCCAAAAACATTCAGTACTTC.

The rearrangement uses TRBV14 and TRBJ2-5; 13 bases map to TRBD2. The CDR3 loop spans 16 amino acids. After removal of 3 bases from V and 4 bases from J, the junction contained 5 bases not matched to a gene. Germline assignment: CDR1 SGHDN and CDR2 FVKESK. The CDR3 sequence: CASSHRTSGRGETQYF. CDR3 coding DNA: TGTGCCAGCAGCCATAGGACTAGCGGGAGAGGAGAGACCCAGTACTTC. Based on the CDR3 plus reference TRBV14 and TRBJ2-5, the full variable domain is EAGVTQFPSHSVIEKGQTVTLRCDPISGHDNLYWYRRVMGKEIKFLLHFVKESKQDESGMPNNRFLAERTGGTYSTLKVQPAELEDSGVYFCASSHRTSGRGETQYFGPGTRLLVL.

The CDR3 sequence: CASSFTSGGNTGELFF. CDR3 coding DNA: TGCGCCAGCAGCTTCACTAGCGGGGGGAACACCGGGGAGCTGTTTTTT. The chain employs TRBV5-1 and TRBJ2-2; TRBD2 matches at 11 bases. Looked up from germline, CDR1 is SGHRS and CDR2 is YFSETQ. CDR3 length: 16 residues. V dropped 2 bases and J dropped 1; count of bases not matched to a gene: 1.

The table lists this clonotype with many counts. An end of the junction differs from the germline gene, which may be a read error. V usage is TRBV5-1 and J usage is TRBJ2-7; a possible D gene is TRBD1 (5 bases). The CDR3 loop spans 12 amino acids. CDR1 is SGHRS and CDR2 is YFSETQ in the germline V gene. In DNA, the CDR3 is TGTGCCAGCAGTGACAGCTCCTACGAGCAGTACTTC. Translating it yields CASSDSSYEQYF. Full variable domain (remainder filled in from reference TRBV5-1 and TRBJ2-7): KAGVTQTPRYLIKTRGQQVTLSCSPISGHRSVSWYQQTPGQGLQFLFEYFSETQRNKGNFPGRFSGRQFSNSRSEMNVSTLELGDSALYLCASSDSSYEQYFGPGTRLTVT.

The rearrangement links TRBV7-2 to TRBJ1-6; 11 nucleotides align to TRBD1. V shed 3 bases, J shed 9 bases, and the junction held 4 bases outside the gene matches. This CDR3 contains 15 residues. In germline, CDR1 is SGHTA, CDR2 FQGNSA. CDR3 DNA: TGTGCCAGCAGCTTGGACAGGGGGCTATTTTCACCCCTCCACTTT. Its translation: CASSLDRGLFSPLHF.

This clonotype was counted many times. The rearrangement links TRBV4-3 to TRBJ2-7, with D uncertain. The CDR3 contains 13 residues. CDR1 LGHNA and CDR2 YSLEER come from the germline V gene. Trimming left V 0 bases short and J 6 bases short, with 9 bases between. The CDR3 reads CASSQDRRAEQYF. In DNA form, the CDR3 reads TGCGCCAGCAGCCAAGATAGAAGGGCCGAGCAGTACTTC.

This clonotype turned up a few times. This chain connects TRBV5-1 to TRBJ2-3; 13 positions match TRBD2. The CDR3 length is 16 residues. The ends lost 4 bases at V and 8 bases at J; junction bases unmatched: 10. Germline CDR1 and CDR2: SGHRS and YFSETQ. Written as DNA, the CDR3 is TGCGCCAGCAGCGCGACCGGGACTAGCGGGACTGGTACGCAGTATTTT. Amino acid sequence: CASSATGTSGTGTQYF. The full variable domain, its missing parts supplied by reference TRBV5-1 and TRBJ2-3, is KAGVTQTPRYLIKTRGQQVTLSCSPISGHRSVSWYQQTPGQGLQFLFEYFSETQRNKGNFPGRFSGRQFSNSRSEMNVSTLELGDSALYLCASSATGTSGTGTQYFGPGTRLTVL.

This clonotype was counted between two and nine times. The genes are TRBV20-1 and TRBJ2-7; D unclear. Germline V gives CDR1 DFQATT, CDR2 SNEGSKA (reference sequence). Trimming cost V 6 bases and J 0 bases, with 15 bases left between them. The CDR3 contains 14 residues. CDR3 nucleotides: TGCAGTGCCATGGGCGAACTCTTCTCCTACGAGCAGTACTTC. The encoded protein is CSAMGELFSYEQYF.

This clonotype was counted only a few times. The rearrangement uses TRBV5-1 and TRBJ2-2; D not resolved. CDR1 and CDR2 from the germline V gene are SGHRS and YFSETQ. The V and J ends lost 0 bases and 1 base respectively, with 13 bases between them. CDR3 length: 17 amino acids. The CDR3 sequence: CASSLVDPTLNTGELFF. CDR3 nucleotides: TGCGCCAGCAGCTTGGTGGACCCGACCCTGAACACCGGGGAGCTGTTTTTT.

This clonotype has more than one count but fewer than ten. The chain joins TRBV2 to TRBJ2-1; the D gene could be TRBD1 or TRBD2 (5 bases each). V lost 4 bases to trimming and J lost 6 bases, with 16 bases between them. The CDR3 consists of 15 residues. CDR1 is SNHLY, CDR2 FYNNEI, per germline. The chain's CDR3 is CASSGQGAVSNEQFF. The CDR3 DNA is TGTGCCAGCAGTGGTCAGGGAGCTGTCTCCAATGAGCAGTTCTTC.

This rearrangement joins TRBV7-2 to TRBJ2-3, with D unclear. The CDR3 extends over 14 amino acids. Germline V gives CDR1 SGHTA, CDR2 FQGNSA. The V end lost 1 base, the J end lost 4 bases, and 9 bases lay between the germline ends. CDR3 sequence reads: CASSLDTPPDTQYF. The CDR3 region has the DNA TGTGCCAGCAGCTTAGACACCCCGCCAGATACGCAGTATTTT.

This clonotype was counted between two and nine times. The chain combines TRBV7-2 with TRBJ2-2; unclear D gene. The V and J ends lost 0 bases and 4 bases respectively, with 6 bases between them. The V gene's germline CDR1 is SGHTA and CDR2 FQGNSA. The CDR3 extends over 14 amino acids. The CDR3 nucleotides are TGTGCCAGCAGCTTAGCCCCGCCCACCGGGGAGCTGTTTTTT. Translating gives CASSLAPPTGELFF.

This clonotype has more than one count but fewer than ten. This chain uses TRBV5-6 with TRBJ2-1; 9 positions match TRBD2. The CDR3 consists of 15 residues. After removal of 3 bases from V and 6 bases from J, the junction contained 7 bases not matched to a gene. The germline V gene has CDR1 SGHDT and CDR2 YYEEEE. The CDR3 spells CASSSPGLASNEQFF. CDR3 DNA: TGTGCCAGCAGCTCTCCGGGACTAGCCAGCAATGAGCAGTTCTTC. Complete variable domain (other parts from reference TRBV5-6 and TRBJ2-1): DAGVTQSPTHLIKTRGQQVTLRCSPKSGHDTVSWYQQALGQGPQFIFQYYEEEERQRGNFPDRFSGHQFPNYSSELNVNALLLGDSALYLCASSSPGLASNEQFFGPGTRLTVL.

This clonotype has just a few counts. The J gene is TRBJ1-5, the V gene TRBV4-3, with a weak D call TRBD1 (5 bases). Germline V gives CDR1 LGHNA, CDR2 YSLEER. The CDR3 is made up of 13 amino acids. Trimming cost V 2 bases and J 6 bases, with 8 bases left between them. CDR3 coding DNA: TGCGCCAGCAGCCAACAGGGCGGTCAGCCCCAGCATTTT. It is translated as CASSQQGGQPQHF.

This clonotype was counted between two and nine times. The chain recombines TRBV7-2 with TRBJ2-7; tentatively, D is TRBD2 (6 bases). Trimming removed 3 bases at V and 5 bases at J, with 14 bases between. The CDR3 runs to 14 residues. The germline V gene encodes CDR1 SGHTA and CDR2 FQGNSA. The CDR3 sequence: CASSFLARFNEQYF. The CDR3 DNA sequence: TGTGCCAGCAGCTTCCTAGCGCGGTTCAACGAGCAGTACTTC.

CDR3 sequence reads: CASRVSMLALNEQYF. The CDR3 region has the DNA TGTGCCAGCAGGGTTAGCATGTTAGCGCTGAACGAGCAGTACTTC. The V and J genes are TRBV7-2 and TRBJ2-7; possibly TRBD2 for D (5 bases). The germline V gene has CDR1 SGHTA and CDR2 FQGNSA. The ends were cut back, 6 bases at V and 5 bases at J, with 20 bases in the middle. The CDR3 loop spans 15 amino acids.

There are a few counts of this clonotype. J is TRBJ2-3 and V is TRBV29-1; D gene ambiguous. This CDR3 region has 12 residues. V shed 7 bases and J shed 3 bases, with 11 bases lying between them. The germline CDR1 and CDR2 sequences are SQVTM and ANQGSEA. The CDR3 sequence is CSAGLETDTQYF. DNA for the CDR3: TGCAGCGCCGGATTAGAGACAGATACGCAGTATTTT.

This clonotype has a handful of counts. This chain connects TRBV12-3 or TRBV12-4 to TRBJ2-7; 7 bases are a match to TRBD2. The CDR3 loop spans 17 amino acids. The junction had 16 bases not matched to a gene; V was cut back by 5 bases and J by 3 bases. The CDR3 bases are TGTGCCAGCAGTCGGGGCAGACCGGGACTACTTTTCTACGAGCAGTACTTC. Protein: CASSRGRPGLLFYEQYF.

The rearrangement links TRBV20-1 to TRBJ1-1; D remains ambiguous. The germline V gene has CDR1 DFQATT and CDR2 SNEGSKA (reference sequence). This CDR3 is built from 12 residues. Deletions cut 6 bases from V and 4 bases from J, with 12 bases between. CDR3 bases: TGCAGTGCCACCGGAGGCAGCACTGAAGCTTTCTTT. Its translation: CSATGGSTEAFF.